Sequencing of this T cell receptor beta chain was carried out in a study of tumor and adjacent non-tumor tissue in lung cancer. About the research overall: There were around 11 adenocarcinoma, a couple of squamous cell carcinoma and 1 small cell lung cancer cases. General study points: Top 100 clones took a larger repertoire share in normal lung. TCR diversity was significantly greater in tumor than normal lung tissue.

The library came from three nested PCR rounds adapted from ARM-PCR protocols. A single record per CDR3 protein comes from TCRdb applying MiXCR to the multiplex PCR reads. The sample shows approximately 62,000 distinct CDR3 sequences, about 63% of them seen only once. RNA was extracted from bulk tissue without any cell sorting. The normal lung tissue was taken more than 3 cm from the tumor edge. Germline values: CDR1 SQVTM, CDR2 ANQGSEA. The ends were cut back, 3 bases at V and 12 bases at J, with 18 bases in the middle. CDR3 length equals 13 residues. This clonotype was recorded a few times. Its antigen remains unidentified.

This chain joins TRBV29-1 and TRBJ2-1; unclear D gene. The sample consisted of distant non-tumor lung tissue. This receptor was identified in a man between 65 and 85 years old with non-small cell lung cancer. The CDR3 region is CSVEAYLLPGQFF. CDR3 nucleotide sequence: TGCAGCGTTGAGGCCTATCTGTTGCCCGGGCAGTTCTTC.